The 30 T cell receptor beta chains presented below share a single source sample, sequenced in a study of naive and memory T cell subsets. Two oligonucleotides, mixed equimolar, formed the beta constant-region primer covering TRBC1 and TRBC2. TCRdb reprocessed the UMI-ligation and nested PCR reads with MiXCR, giving one entry per CDR3 protein. This table holds about 85,000 distinct CDR3 sequences, about an eighth found once. Sequencing used central memory CD4+ T cells from blood. All receptors derive from a human donor in good health.

The chain recombines TRBV19 with TRBJ1-5, with no clear D. Trimming cost V 2 bases and J 7 bases, with 18 bases left between them. This CDR3 is 16 amino acids long. CDR1 is LNHDA and CDR2 is SQIVND in the germline V gene (reference sequence). CDR3 nucleotides: TGTGCCAGTAGTATAACCCCAGGAACCAACTCCCAGCCCCAGCATTTT. Amino acid sequence: CASSITPGTNSQPQHF.

The chain combines TRBV7-2 with TRBJ2-7, with 8 nucleotides matching TRBD2. Germline trimming cut 4 bases from V and 7 bases from J; bases unmatched to any gene: 3. CDR1 and CDR2 from the germline V gene are SGHTA and FQGNSA. The CDR3 runs to 12 residues. The CDR3 loop is CASSSPGGEQYF. Written as DNA, the CDR3 is TGTGCCAGCAGCTCTCCGGGGGGGGAGCAGTACTTC.

This clonotype was observed at least ten times. The chain employs TRBV30 and TRBJ2-5; no clear D. Trimming removed 4 bases at V and 5 bases at J, with 20 bases between. This CDR3 is 15 amino acids long. CDR1 and CDR2 (germline): GTSNPN, SVGIG (reference sequence). CDR3 bases: TGTGCCTGGACCTCGTTTAGAACCCGGACGGAGACCCAGTACTTC. Translating gives CAWTSFRTRTETQYF.

The rearrangement uses TRBV20-1 and TRBJ1-2; a weak D match, TRBD1 (5 bases). The V and J ends lost 6 bases and 0 bases respectively, with 17 bases between them. This CDR3 comprises 15 residues. Germline assignment: CDR1 DFQATT and CDR2 SNEGSKA (reference sequence). CDR3 in DNA: TGCAGTGCCGCGGCGGGGGGTACGACTAACTATGGCTACACCTTC. It encodes CSAAAGGTTNYGYTF.

This clonotype was seen more than once but under ten times. The J gene is TRBJ1-1, the V gene TRBV29-1; D remains unclear. Trimming shortened V by 4 bases and J by 7 bases, and 19 bases separated the two germline ends. Germline V gives CDR1 SQVTM, CDR2 ANQGSEA. The CDR3 runs 14 residues. The CDR3 region is CSVAVGGWAREAFF. CDR3 DNA sequence: TGCAGCGTTGCTGTGGGAGGGTGGGCCCGTGAAGCTTTCTTT.

This clonotype was seen more than once but under ten times. The chain carries TRBV29-1 and TRBJ1-1; no firm D call. V dropped 2 bases and J dropped 5 bases, with 9 bases sitting between them. In germline, CDR1 is SQVTM, CDR2 ANQGSEA. The CDR3 sequence is 12 residues long. DNA of the CDR3: TGCAGCGTTGAACCTACAGCGACTGAAGCTTTCTTT. Protein sequence: CSVEPTATEAFF. The complete variable domain, with remaining parts taken from reference TRBV29-1 and TRBJ1-1, reads SAVISQKPSRDICQRGTSLTIQCQVDSQVTMMFWYRQQPGQSLTLIATANQGSEATYESGFVIDKFPISRPNLTFSTLTVSNMSPEDSSIYLCSVEPTATEAFFGQGTRLTVV.

V and J are TRBV12-3 or TRBV12-4 and TRBJ2-7; D could derive from TRBD1 or TRBD2 (5 bases each). V lost 3 bases and J 7 bases, leaving 7 bases between the germline ends. The CDR3 has 11 residues. The CDR3 protein is CASSFGGEQYF. DNA of the CDR3: TGTGCCAGCAGTTTTGGGGGTGAGCAGTACTTC.

This clonotype was recorded many times. The chain carries TRBV5-1 and TRBJ2-1; D is possibly TRBD2 (5 bases). This CDR3 region has 17 residues. Trimming cost V 7 bases and J 2 bases, with 22 bases left between them. The germline V gene has CDR1 SGHRS and CDR2 YFSETQ. DNA of the CDR3: TGCGCCAGCTCCGTAGGGCGGGCAACCTGGCCCTACAATGAGCAGTTCTTC. Protein product: CASSVGRATWPYNEQFF.

This clonotype was seen a few times. This sequence joins TRBV29-1 and TRBJ2-3; D is perhaps TRBD2 (5 bases). The CDR3 has 14 amino acids. The ends were cut back, 1 base at V and 1 base at J, with 9 bases in the middle. Germline V gene data show CDR1 as SQVTM and CDR2 as ANQGSEA. CDR3 DNA: TGCAGCGTTGAAGCGGGATACGGCACAGATACGCAGTATTTT. As protein: CSVEAGYGTDTQYF.

In this sample, this clonotype turned up many times. The chain has TRBV5-1 and TRBJ2-1, with TRBD2 identical over 13 bases. V was clipped by 4 bases and J by 10 bases; unmatched bases: 8. This CDR3 has 15 residues. Germline V CDR1 and CDR2: SGHRS, YFSETQ. This CDR3 reads CASSRLAGGTGEQFF. The CDR3 DNA reads TGCGCCAGCAGCAGACTAGCGGGAGGTACCGGGGAGCAGTTCTTC.

J is TRBJ1-1 and V is TRBV6-2 or TRBV6-3; 7 nucleotides line up with TRBD1. This CDR3 spans 13 amino acids. Germline V gives CDR1 MNHEY, CDR2 SVGEGT. With V trimmed by 6 bases and J by 4 bases, 5 bases remained unmatched. The CDR3 nucleotides read TGTGCCAGCAGCTACAGGGGTTCCACTGAAGCTTTCTTT. This sequence encodes CASSYRGSTEAFF.

This clonotype has more than one count but fewer than ten. This rearrangement joins TRBV5-1 to TRBJ2-7, with 7 nucleotides matching TRBD2. The CDR3 spans 14 residues. J gave up 3 bases and V 7 bases, and 10 bases lay outside the gene matches. In germline, CDR1 is SGHRS, CDR2 YFSETQ. This CDR3 reads CASSRREAHYEQYF. CDR3 nucleotides: TGCGCCAGCTCACGACGGGAGGCCCACTACGAGCAGTACTTC.

This clonotype was seen a handful of times. The chain uses TRBV10-3 and TRBJ2-2; D not certain. V was trimmed by 10 bases and J by 3 bases, leaving 15 bases between them. CDR1 is ENHRY, CDR2 SYGVKD, per germline. This CDR3 has 14 residues. CDR3 in amino acids: CATNSAPHTGELFF. As DNA, the CDR3 is TGTGCCACCAACTCAGCGCCTCACACCGGGGAGCTGTTTTTT.

A few counts support this clonotype. The chain joins TRBV20-1 to TRBJ2-1, with D hard to call. This CDR3 comprises 11 residues. V gave up 4 bases and J gave up 8 bases, with 9 bases separating them. CDR1 DFQATT and CDR2 SNEGSKA come from the germline V gene (reference sequence). CDR3 sequence reads: CSATGIDEQFF. As DNA, the CDR3 is TGCAGTGCTACGGGCATCGATGAGCAGTTCTTC.

The chain carries TRBV12-3 or TRBV12-4 and TRBJ2-3, with TRBD2 identical over 7 bases. This CDR3 has 14 amino acids. V dropped 6 bases and J dropped 12; count of bases not matched to a gene: 15. CDR3 in amino acids: CASRTANPGLTQYF. The CDR3 DNA follows: TGTGCCAGCAGAACTGCTAATCCGGGACTAACACAGTATTTT.

The rearrangement joins TRBV12-3 or TRBV12-4 to TRBJ2-2; TRBD1 aligns across 10 bases. The CDR3 consists of 16 residues. The V gene end was trimmed by 1 base and the J gene end by 6 bases; junction bases not matched to a gene: 5. The CDR3 region has the DNA TGTGCCAGCAGTTTAGAGACAGGGGGCTTAGCCGGGGAGCTGTTTTTT. This sequence encodes CASSLETGGLAGELFF.

The gene calls are TRBV20-1 and TRBJ2-7, with D maybe TRBD2 (6 bases). Germline V gives CDR1 DFQATT, CDR2 SNEGSKA (reference sequence). The CDR3 is made up of 14 amino acids. V gave up 0 bases and J gave up 2 bases, with 11 bases separating them. CDR3 region: CSARDATRAYEQYF. The CDR3 DNA follows: TGCAGTGCTAGAGACGCGACTAGAGCCTACGAGCAGTACTTC.

The CDR3 sequence is CASSPAQGGYGYTF. The CDR3 DNA sequence: TGCGCCAGCAGCCCCGCACAGGGCGGCTATGGCTACACCTTC. The chain recombines TRBV4-3 with TRBJ1-2; maybe TRBD1 (6 bases). The V end was cut by 4 bases, the J end by 4 bases, with 13 bases between. The CDR3 is made up of 14 amino acids. Germline V lookup: CDR1 LGHNA, CDR2 YSLEER.

CDR3 loop: CSASHRAYEQYF. The DNA for the CDR3 is TGCAGTGCGTCTCATCGAGCCTACGAGCAGTACTTC. The chain carries TRBV20-1 and TRBJ2-7; D call uncertain. There are 12 residues in the CDR3. CDR1 and CDR2 (germline): DFQATT, SNEGSKA (reference sequence). V lost 6 bases and J 2 bases, leaving 11 bases between the germline ends.

Remarks on this clonotype: A much larger clone sits a single nucleotide away, making a read error possible. This chain joins TRBV28 and TRBJ2-1; D gene unclear. Germline-derived CDR1 and CDR2 are MDHEN and SYDVKM. This CDR3 spans 13 amino acids. The V gene lost 6 bases and the J gene lost 8 bases, with 14 bases spanning the gap. The CDR3 region is CASRLYTADEQFF. CDR3 sequence (DNA): TGTGCCAGCAGACTATACACGGCCGATGAGCAGTTCTTC.

V and J are TRBV10-2 and TRBJ1-6, with no clear D. Germline V gene data show CDR1 as WSHSY and CDR2 as SAAADI. This CDR3 has 12 residues. Trimming removed 11 bases from V and 10 bases from J, with 15 bases in between. The CDR3 bases are TGCGCCGCCGGCACGGCCGGGTCACCCCTCCACTTT. It specifies CAAGTAGSPLHF.

This clonotype was recorded a few times. The rearrangement uses TRBV20-1 and TRBJ2-7, with 9 bases lining up with TRBD2. The germline V gene has CDR1 DFQATT and CDR2 SNEGSKA (reference sequence). V lost 1 base and J lost 0; bases outside the gene matches: 7. There are 16 residues in the CDR3. The CDR3 loop is CSARAWGLADSYEQYF. The CDR3 region has the DNA TGCAGTGCTAGAGCCTGGGGACTAGCAGACTCCTACGAGCAGTACTTC.

The sample holds many counts of this clonotype. This sequence joins TRBV7-2 and TRBJ2-7; D gene uncertain. Trimming pared 5 bases from V and 5 bases from J, leaving 10 bases between. Germline lookup yields CDR1 SGHTA and CDR2 FQGNSA. The CDR3 is 12 residues long. For the CDR3, the DNA is TGTGCCAGCAGCCTTTCGCTAGACGAGCAGTACTTC. Its protein product is CASSLSLDEQYF.

V is TRBV5-1 and J is TRBJ2-7; tentative D call: TRBD2 (6 bases). The CDR3 is 19 residues long. Trimming took 2 bases from V and 3 from J, leaving 27 bases between them. Germline CDR1 is SGHRS and CDR2 is YFSETQ. CDR3 nucleotide sequence: TGCGCCAGCAGCTTTGGGGTTTCGGGAGTAAGCGTGCCCCGCTACGAGCAGTACTTC. It is translated as CASSFGVSGVSVPRYEQYF.

This clonotype was seen a few times. The V gene is TRBV28, the J gene TRBJ2-2, with a possible D match to TRBD1 (5 bases). This CDR3 spans 13 amino acids. Trimming pared 6 bases from V and 6 bases from J, leaving 11 bases between. Per the germline V gene, CDR1 is MDHEN and CDR2 is SYDVKM. CDR3 DNA: TGTGCCAGCAGGAGGCAGGGTTCCGGGGAGCTGTTTTTT. Amino acids: CASRRQGSGELFF. The variable domain in full, completed from reference TRBV28 and TRBJ2-2, reads DVKVTQSSRYLVKRTGEKVFLECVQDMDHENMFWYRQDPGLGLRLIYFSYDVKMKEKGDIPEGYSVSREKKERFSLILESASTNQTSMYLCASRRQGSGELFFGEGSRLTVL.

This clonotype was recorded a few times. The rearrangement uses TRBV20-1 and TRBJ2-7; 9 bases are shared with TRBD1. CDR3 length: 17 amino acids. The germline CDR1 and CDR2 sequences are DFQATT and SNEGSKA (reference sequence). After removal of 4 bases from V and 2 bases from J, the junction contained 15 bases not matched to a gene. The CDR3 protein is CSAIPPQGAATPYEQYF. In nucleotides, the CDR3 is TGCAGTGCTATCCCCCCACAGGGGGCGGCTACCCCCTACGAGCAGTACTTC.

This clonotype was found a few times. This chain links TRBV5-6 with TRBJ2-4; D uncertain. V shed 3 bases and J shed 8 bases, with 12 bases lying between them. Germline V gene lookup returns CDR1 SGHDT and CDR2 YYEEEE. This CDR3 has 13 residues. The CDR3 bases are TGTGCCAGCAGCTCGACATTTATTGACATTCAGTACTTC. Amino acid sequence: CASSSTFIDIQYF. The full variable domain, with the rest looked up from reference TRBV5-6 and TRBJ2-4, is DAGVTQSPTHLIKTRGQQVTLRCSPKSGHDTVSWYQQALGQGPQFIFQYYEEEERQRGNFPDRFSGHQFPNYSSELNVNALLLGDSALYLCASSSTFIDIQYFGAGTRLSVL.

This clonotype was seen a few times. J is TRBJ2-1 and V is TRBV4-1, with 11 nucleotides matching TRBD2. Germline loops: CDR1 MGHRA, CDR2 YSYEKL. CDR3 size: 16 residues. With V trimmed by 4 bases and J by 5 bases, 7 bases remained unmatched. CDR3 amino acids: CASSLRLAGTNNEQFF. For the CDR3, the DNA is TGCGCCAGCAGCCTCAGACTAGCGGGAACGAACAATGAGCAGTTCTTC.

The chain carries TRBV11-2 and TRBJ1-2; D is ambiguous. Germline V gene data show CDR1 as SGHAT and CDR2 as FQNNGV. V was trimmed by 8 bases and J by 3 bases, leaving 7 bases between them. The CDR3 totals 11 residues. In DNA form, the CDR3 reads TGTGCCAGCGGCAGCGACTATGGCTACACCTTC. This encodes CASGSDYGYTF.

This clonotype was counted only a few times. The chain carries TRBV18 and TRBJ2-7; either TRBD1 or TRBD2 may supply D (5 bases each). The CDR3 contains 14 residues. The V end lost 6 bases, the J end lost 2 bases, and 14 bases lay between the germline ends. CDR1 and CDR2 (germline): KGHSH, LQKENI. The CDR3 DNA is TGTGCCAGCTCCCCCCGTGAGGGACCCTACGAGCAGTACTTC. The encoded protein is CASSPREGPYEQYF.